The 8 T cell receptor beta chains below all came from one sample that was sequenced in a study of blood T cells in healthy people across ages. PCR was performed a second time for 7 to 11 cycles using a sample-barcoded 5' primer and a J-beta primer mix. TCRdb recomputed calls from the 5' RACE reads with MiXCR, one row per CDR3 protein. The table has about 1.1 million distinct CDR3 sequences, approximately 38% seen once. The sample taken for sequencing was blood. These receptors came from a man aged 18 to 29 in good health.

V is TRBV11-2 and J is TRBJ2-2; the match to TRBD1 covers 8 bases. This CDR3 contains 14 residues. CDR1 and CDR2 from the germline V gene are SGHAT and FQNNGV. The ends lost 7 bases at V and 2 bases at J; junction bases unmatched: 3. The CDR3: CASTDRGNTGELFF. In DNA, the CDR3 is TGTGCCAGCACAGACAGGGGTAACACCGGGGAGCTGTTTTTT.

This clonotype was observed a single time. The gene calls are TRBV29-1 and TRBJ2-2, with 9 positions matching TRBD2. The CDR3 runs 14 residues. Per the germline V gene, CDR1 is SQVTM and CDR2 is ANQGSEA. J lost 4 bases, V lost 4 bases, and 4 bases had no gene match. The CDR3 region has the DNA TGCAGCGTTGGAGGCGGGGGGGCCACCGGGGAGCTGTTTTTT. It translates to CSVGGGGATGELFF.

This clonotype was detected many times. The rearrangement joins TRBV20-1 to TRBJ2-3; unclear D gene. V was cut by 6 bases and J by 2 bases, with 18 bases left in between. Germline CDR1 and CDR2: DFQATT and SNEGSKA (reference sequence). The CDR3 spans 15 residues. CDR3 sequence reads: CSASGPPGLTDTQYF. The CDR3 DNA sequence: TGCAGTGCCTCCGGGCCCCCGGGTCTCACAGATACGCAGTATTTT.

The chain is built from TRBV20-1 and TRBJ2-1; TRBD2 agrees at 10 bases. The ends lost 5 bases at V and 8 bases at J; junction bases unmatched: 12. Germline CDR1 and CDR2: DFQATT and SNEGSKA (reference sequence). This CDR3 spans 15 amino acids. CDR3 DNA: TGCAGTGCTCCTCTTACTAGCGGGAATTTCGATGAGCAGTTCTTC. Encoded protein: CSAPLTSGNFDEQFF.

This clonotype has just a few counts. The J gene is TRBJ1-1, the V gene TRBV7-9; possible D gene TRBD1, 6 bases. V lost 5 bases and J 5 bases, leaving 18 bases between the germline ends. CDR1 is SEHNR and CDR2 is FQNEAQ in the germline V gene (reference sequence). This CDR3 has 15 amino acids. CDR3 bases: TGTGCCAGCAGCGCATCCGGGACAATCGGGACTGAAGCTTTCTTT. It is translated as CASSASGTIGTEAFF.

This clonotype was counted between two and nine times. The CDR3 loop reads CASHGGTGSNEQFF. The CDR3 DNA follows: TGTGCCAGCCATGGCGGGACAGGGTCCAATGAGCAGTTCTTC. The rearrangement links TRBV7-2 to TRBJ2-1, with 9 bases aligning to TRBD1. This CDR3 has 14 amino acids. V lost 8 bases and J lost 6; bases outside the gene matches: 8. The germline V gene encodes CDR1 SGHTA and CDR2 FQGNSA.

With respect to this clonotype: This CDR3 fails to terminate in the conserved phenylalanine or tryptophan, so it likely reflects a read error. The V and J genes are TRBV11-1 and TRBJ2-1; D perhaps matches TRBD2 (5 bases). This CDR3 contains 15 residues. Germline V gives CDR1 SGHAT, CDR2 FQDESV (reference sequence). CDR3 amino acids: CASSRSGSSDNEQFI. The CDR3, as DNA: TGTGCCAGCAGCCGAAGCGGTAGCTCCGACAATGAGCAGTTCATC.

Notes on this clonotype: A much bigger clone sits one base away, suggesting this may be a read error. The rearrangement links TRBV10-3 to TRBJ2-7; D may be TRBD1 (6 bases). The CDR3 consists of 16 residues. Trimming removed 5 bases at V and 3 bases at J, with 20 bases between. Germline lookup yields CDR1 ENHRY and CDR2 SYGVKD. The CDR3 coding sequence is TGTGCCATCAGTACTACCGGTGTGACAGGTGTCTACGAGCAGTACTTC. Residues: CAISTTGVTGVYEQYF.